The clone carrying this TCR beta chain appeared a few times. The data were obtained in a study of blood T cell repertoires in COVID-19. Study-level background: Samples taken during acute and convalescent COVID-19 were collected in the United States, Italy and Spain. The cDNA or gDNA used as material had been derived from T cells, B-cell-depleted T cells, or PBMCs.

V shed 3 bases, J shed 5 bases, and the junction held 4 bases outside the gene matches. Germline loops: CDR1 SGDLS, CDR2 YYNGEE. This CDR3 has 13 residues. Assay: immunoSEQ multiplex PCR; the TCRdb copy retains only in-frame clones and omits some. The sample yields 200,000 to 250,000 clones, 75% to 90% seen once. It was during active infection that Seattle patients were enrolled and then longitudinally followed. This receptor was taken from a young man with COVID-19, enrolled during active disease. The genes are TRBV9 and TRBJ1-2; 7 nucleotides match TRBD1. The specimen was peripheral blood. This CDR3 reads CASSAGQEYGYTF. Written as DNA, the CDR3 is TGTGCCAGCAGCGCAGGACAGGAGTATGGCTACACCTTC. Full variable domain (outside the CDR3, taken from reference TRBV9 and TRBJ1-2): DSGVTQTPKHLITATGQRVTLRCSPRSGDLSVYWYQQSLDQGLQFLIQYYNGEERAKGNILERFSAQQFPDLHSELNLSSLELGDSALYFCASSAGQEYGYTFGSGTRLTVV.